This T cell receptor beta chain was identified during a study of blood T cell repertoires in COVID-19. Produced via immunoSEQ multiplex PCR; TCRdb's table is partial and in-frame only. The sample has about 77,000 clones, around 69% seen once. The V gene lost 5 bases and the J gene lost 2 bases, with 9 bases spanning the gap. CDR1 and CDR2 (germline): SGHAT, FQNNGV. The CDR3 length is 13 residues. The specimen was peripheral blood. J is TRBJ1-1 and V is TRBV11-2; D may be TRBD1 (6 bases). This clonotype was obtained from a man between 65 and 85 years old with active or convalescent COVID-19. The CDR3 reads CASSRQANTEAFF. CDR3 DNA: TGTGCCAGCAGCAGACAGGCCAACACTGAAGCTTTCTTT.